Listed here are 15 T cell receptor beta chains from one sample, sequenced in a study of shared clonotypes between healthy human individuals. Profiled with immunoSEQ multiplex PCR; TCRdb holds only in-frame clones, not every one. This table holds about 2.3 million clones, roughly 92% found once. Sequencing was done on a sample of naive CD4+ T cells from PBMCs. Sample subset: CD45RA+ positively selected. The receptors come from a man aged 18 to 30 in good health. Some clones in this sample may be carry-over from other donors' samples.

This clone was seen a single time. The chain links TRBV2 to TRBJ2-3; 11 nucleotides match TRBD1. V was clipped by 6 bases and J by 2 bases; unmatched bases: 4. The V gene's germline CDR1 is SNHLY and CDR2 FYNNEI. This CDR3 is built from 15 residues. CDR3 region: CASRDRGLYTDTQYF. In DNA, the CDR3 is TGTGCCAGCAGGGACAGGGGGCTTTACACAGATACGCAGTATTTT. Full variable domain (rest looked up from reference TRBV2 and TRBJ2-3): EPEVTQTPSHQVTQMGQEVILRCVPISNHLYFYWYRQILGQKVEFLVSFYNNEISEKSEIFDDQFSVERPDGSNFTLKIRSTKLEDSAMYFCASRDRGLYTDTQYFGPGTRLTVL.

In this sample, this clone turned up once. In the same sample, other DNA sequences code for this CDR3. This sequence joins TRBV18 and TRBJ2-2, with D unclear. There are 12 residues in the CDR3. The ends were cut back, 3 bases at V and 5 bases at J, with 4 bases in the middle. Germline-derived CDR1 and CDR2 are KGHSH and LQKENI. Written as DNA, the CDR3 is TGTGCCAGCTCACCCGGAACCGGGGAGCTGTTTTTT. Protein product: CASSPGTGELFF.

This rearrangement joins TRBV5-1 to TRBJ1-5; tentatively, D is TRBD1 (5 bases). The CDR3 totals 15 residues. CDR1 is SGHRS, CDR2 YFSETQ, per germline. Trimming left V 4 bases short and J 5 bases short, with 16 bases between. The CDR3 loop reads CASSLGPEGYQPQHF. CDR3 DNA sequence: TGCGCCAGCAGCCTGGGACCGGAGGGGTATCAGCCCCAGCATTTT. Full variable domain (outside the CDR3, taken from reference TRBV5-1 and TRBJ1-5): KAGVTQTPRYLIKTRGQQVTLSCSPISGHRSVSWYQQTPGQGLQFLFEYFSETQRNKGNFPGRFSGRQFSNSRSEMNVSTLELGDSALYLCASSLGPEGYQPQHFGDGTRLSIL.

The gene calls are TRBV5-1 and TRBJ2-7, with 9 bases that match TRBD2. CDR1 and CDR2 from the germline V gene are SGHRS and YFSETQ. CDR3 size: 17 residues. J was trimmed by 0 bases and V by 0 bases; bases with no gene match: 7. The CDR3 sequence: CASSLGASGVYSYEQYF. The DNA of the CDR3 is TGCGCCAGCAGCTTGGGGGCTAGCGGGGTGTACTCCTACGAGCAGTACTTC.

The V gene is TRBV28, the J gene TRBJ2-7; 10 bases match TRBD1. Germline V gene lookup returns CDR1 MDHEN and CDR2 SYDVKM. The CDR3 loop spans 15 amino acids. Unmatched junction bases numbered 8, after V lost 5 bases and J lost 4 bases. The CDR3 sequence is CASSASGQGMYEQYF. CDR3 sequence (DNA): TGTGCCAGCAGTGCGTCGGGACAGGGGATGTACGAGCAGTACTTC. Filled out from reference TRBV28 and TRBJ2-7, the complete variable domain reads DVKVTQSSRYLVKRTGEKVFLECVQDMDHENMFWYRQDPGLGLRLIYFSYDVKMKEKGDIPEGYSVSREKKERFSLILESASTNQTSMYLCASSASGQGMYEQYFGPGTRLTVT.

About this clone itself: Other DNA sequences of this sample code for an identical CDR3. The chain links TRBV29-1 to TRBJ1-5, with 7 bases matching TRBD1. V trimming: 6 bases; J trimming: 4 bases; junction bases outside the gene matches: 6. This CDR3 spans 13 amino acids. Looked up from germline, CDR1 is SQVTM and CDR2 is ANQGSEA. The DNA for the CDR3 is TGCAGCGTGGGTGACAGGGATAATCAGCCCCAGCATTTT. Translation: CSVGDRDNQPQHF.

The rearrangement uses TRBV5-1 and TRBJ1-2, with TRBD1 identical over 9 bases. V shed 3 bases and J 7 bases; nucleotides not matched to a gene: 7. The CDR3 is 14 amino acids. In germline, CDR1 is SGHRS, CDR2 YFSETQ. For the CDR3, the DNA is TGCGCCAGCAGCTCGGGACAGGGTATGCTTGGCTACACCTTC. It translates to CASSSGQGMLGYTF. Full variable domain (remainder filled in from reference TRBV5-1 and TRBJ1-2): KAGVTQTPRYLIKTRGQQVTLSCSPISGHRSVSWYQQTPGQGLQFLFEYFSETQRNKGNFPGRFSGRQFSNSRSEMNVSTLELGDSALYLCASSSGQGMLGYTFGSGTRLTVV.

This rearrangement joins TRBV28 to TRBJ2-7; the D is unclear. The ends were cut back, 6 bases at V and 10 bases at J, with 10 bases in the middle. CDR1 and CDR2 (germline): MDHEN, SYDVKM. CDR3 size: 10 residues. CDR3 protein: CASRSENQYF. CDR3 bases: TGTGCCAGCAGGTCAGAGAACCAGTACTTC.

The chain couples TRBV9 to TRBJ1-4; D gene uncertain. V was cut by 3 bases and J by 6 bases, with 12 bases left in between. Germline V CDR1 and CDR2: SGDLS, YYNGEE. The CDR3 runs 14 residues. The CDR3 is CASSGQGRDEKLFF. The CDR3 DNA follows: TGTGCCAGCAGCGGACAAGGGCGGGATGAAAAACTGTTTTTT.

The rearrangement uses TRBV9 and TRBJ1-4, with D unresolved. The CDR3 spans 15 residues. Germline loops: CDR1 SGDLS, CDR2 YYNGEE. Trimming removed 0 bases at V and 2 bases at J, with 8 bases between. The chain's CDR3 is CASSVASSTNEKLFF. CDR3 coding DNA: TGTGCCAGCAGCGTAGCATCATCGACTAATGAAAAACTGTTTTTT.

The genes are TRBV6-6 and TRBJ2-7; unclear D gene. This CDR3 contains 9 residues. Germline V gene data show CDR1 as MNHNY and CDR2 as SVGAGI (reference sequence). The ends were cut back, 10 bases at V and 7 bases at J, with 8 bases in the middle. DNA for the CDR3: TGTGCCATTCCGTGGGAGCAGTACTTC. The encoded protein is CAIPWEQYF.

This chain links TRBV6-1 with TRBJ1-2; maybe TRBD1 (6 bases). This CDR3 comprises 13 residues. CDR1 is MNHNS and CDR2 is SASEGT in the germline V gene. V lost 5 bases to trimming and J lost 2 bases, with 9 bases between them. CDR3 coding DNA: TGTGCCAGCAGTTTTACAGGGAACTATGGCTACACCTTC. It codes for CASSFTGNYGYTF.

This chain links TRBV11-3 with TRBJ2-7; D may be TRBD2 (5 bases). The CDR3 runs 15 residues. Germline CDR1 is SGHNT and CDR2 is YENEEA. V was pared by 5 bases and J by 2 bases, with 16 bases between. The CDR3 loop reads CASSPGVRGAYEQYF. For the CDR3, the DNA is TGTGCCAGCAGCCCCGGGGTTCGGGGAGCCTACGAGCAGTACTTC. The whole variable domain, remainder taken from reference TRBV11-3 and TRBJ2-7, is EAGVVQSPRYKIIEKKQPVAFWCNPISGHNTLYWYLQNLGQGPELLIRYENEEAVDDSQLPKDRFSAERLKGVDSTLKIQPAELGDSAVYLCASSPGVRGAYEQYFGPGTRLTVT.

This chain connects TRBV2 to TRBJ2-1, with 7 positions matching TRBD2. Looked up from germline, CDR1 is SNHLY and CDR2 is FYNNEI. V shed 6 bases and J 3 bases; nucleotides not matched to a gene: 8. The CDR3 length is 15 residues. The CDR3 coding sequence is TGTGCCAGCAGGGACATGGGAGGGCTCTACAATGAGCAGTTCTTC. It encodes CASRDMGGLYNEQFF.

The rearrangement uses TRBV7-9 and TRBJ2-7; TRBD2 matches at 7 bases. The junction had 11 bases not matched to a gene; V was cut back by 2 bases and J by 7 bases. The CDR3 is made up of 15 amino acids. Per the germline V gene, CDR1 is SEHNR and CDR2 is FQNEAQ (reference sequence). The CDR3 region has the DNA TGTGCCAGCAGCTTAAATACGGGAGGCTCAGGAGAGCAGTACTTC. It codes for CASSLNTGGSGEQYF.